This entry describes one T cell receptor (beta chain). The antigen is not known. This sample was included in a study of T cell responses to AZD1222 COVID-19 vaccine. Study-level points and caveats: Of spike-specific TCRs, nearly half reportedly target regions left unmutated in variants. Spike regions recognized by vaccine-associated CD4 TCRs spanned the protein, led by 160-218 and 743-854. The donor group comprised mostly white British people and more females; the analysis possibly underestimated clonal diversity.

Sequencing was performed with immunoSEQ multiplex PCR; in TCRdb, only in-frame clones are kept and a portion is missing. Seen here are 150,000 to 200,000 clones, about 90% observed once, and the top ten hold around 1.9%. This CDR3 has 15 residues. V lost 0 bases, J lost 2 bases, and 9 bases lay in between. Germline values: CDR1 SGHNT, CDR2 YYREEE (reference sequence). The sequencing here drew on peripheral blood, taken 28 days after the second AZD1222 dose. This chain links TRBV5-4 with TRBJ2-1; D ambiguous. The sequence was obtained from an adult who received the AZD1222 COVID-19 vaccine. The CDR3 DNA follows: TGTGCCAGCAGCTTGGAAGCGATTCCCTACAATGAGCAGTTCTTC. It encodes CASSLEAIPYNEQFF.